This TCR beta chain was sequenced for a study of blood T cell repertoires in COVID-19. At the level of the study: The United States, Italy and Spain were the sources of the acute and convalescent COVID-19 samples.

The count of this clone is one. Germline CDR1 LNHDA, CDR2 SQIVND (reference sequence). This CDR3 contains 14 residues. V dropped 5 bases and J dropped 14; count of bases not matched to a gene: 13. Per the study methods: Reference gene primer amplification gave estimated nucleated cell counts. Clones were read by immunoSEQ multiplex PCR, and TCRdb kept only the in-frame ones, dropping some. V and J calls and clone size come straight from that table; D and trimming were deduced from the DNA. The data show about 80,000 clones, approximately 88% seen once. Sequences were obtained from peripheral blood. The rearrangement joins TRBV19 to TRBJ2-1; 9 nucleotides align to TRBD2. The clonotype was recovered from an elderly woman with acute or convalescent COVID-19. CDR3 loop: CASSATSGESAEFF. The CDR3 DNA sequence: TGTGCCAGTAGTGCGACTAGCGGTGAGTCCGCGGAGTTCTTC. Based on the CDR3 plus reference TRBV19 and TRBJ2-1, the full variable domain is DGGITQSPKYLFRKEGQNVTLSCEQNLNHDAMYWYRQDPGQGLRLIYYSQIVNDFQKGDIAEGYSVSREKKESFPLTVTSAQKNPTAFYLCASSATSGESAEFFGPGTRLTVL.